This TCR beta chain originates from a study of blood T cell repertoires in COVID-19. Study context: The United States, Italy and Spain provided the acute and convalescent COVID-19 samples. The cDNA or gDNA used as material had been derived from T cells, B-cell-depleted T cells, or PBMCs.

With 2 bases removed from V and 0 bases from J, the gap between germline ends came to 11 bases. This CDR3 has 16 residues. Germline V gene data show CDR1 as LNHDA and CDR2 as SQIVND (reference sequence). Sequenced by immunoSEQ multiplex PCR; TCRdb stores in-frame clones only, minus some. The table shows 300,000 to 350,000 clones, with roughly 86% occurring only once. The sample comprised peripheral blood. The sequence came from a man aged 25-40 years with COVID-19, enrolled during active disease. V and J are TRBV19 and TRBJ1-3, with D uncertain. In DNA form, the CDR3 reads TGTGCCAGTAGTATATCGTACGCGAGCTCTGGAAACACCATATATTTT. This encodes CASSISYASSGNTIYF.